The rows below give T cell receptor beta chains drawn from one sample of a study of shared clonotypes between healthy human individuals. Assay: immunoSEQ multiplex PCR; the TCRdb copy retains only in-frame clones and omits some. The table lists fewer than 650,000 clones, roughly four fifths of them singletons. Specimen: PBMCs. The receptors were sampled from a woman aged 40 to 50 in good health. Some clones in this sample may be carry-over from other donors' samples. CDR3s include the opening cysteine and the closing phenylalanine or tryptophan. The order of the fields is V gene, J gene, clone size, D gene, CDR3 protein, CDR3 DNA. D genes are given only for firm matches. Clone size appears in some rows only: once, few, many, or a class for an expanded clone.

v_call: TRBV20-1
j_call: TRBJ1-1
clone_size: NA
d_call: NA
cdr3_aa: CSADSPRRAFF
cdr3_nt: TGCAGTGCAGACTCTCCCCGGAGAGCTTTCTTT

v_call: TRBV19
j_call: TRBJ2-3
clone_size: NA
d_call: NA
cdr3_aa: CASNAATNTDTQYF
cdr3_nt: TGTGCCAGTAACGCGGCGACTAACACAGATACGCAGTATTTT

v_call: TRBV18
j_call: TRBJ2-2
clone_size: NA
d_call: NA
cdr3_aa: CASSPTSTNTGELFF
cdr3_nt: TGTGCCAGCTCACCAACTAGCACGAACACCGGGGAGCTGTTTTTT

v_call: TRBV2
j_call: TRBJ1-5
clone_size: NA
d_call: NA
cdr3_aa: CASSERSGWRQYSNQPQHF
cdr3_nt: TGTGCCAGCAGTGAGAGAAGCGGTTGGAGACAGTATAGCAATCAGCCCCAGCATTTT

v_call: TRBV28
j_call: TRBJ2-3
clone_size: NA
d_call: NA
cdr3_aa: CASSHRVKTQYF
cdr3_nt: TGTGCCAGCAGCCACAGGGTGAAGACGCAGTATTTT

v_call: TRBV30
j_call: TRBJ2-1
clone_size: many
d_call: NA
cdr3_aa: CAWSVGGSATYNEQFF
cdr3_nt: TGTGCCTGGAGTGTAGGTGGGAGCGCCACCTACAATGAGCAGTTCTTC

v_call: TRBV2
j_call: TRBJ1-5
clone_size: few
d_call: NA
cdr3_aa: CASSDRRGGNQPQHF
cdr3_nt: TGTGCCAGCAGTGATAGGAGGGGAGGCAATCAGCCCCAGCATTTT

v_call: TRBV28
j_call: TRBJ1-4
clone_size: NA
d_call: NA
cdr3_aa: CASDRATNEKLFF
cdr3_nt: TGTGCCAGCGATCGGGCGACGAATGAAAAACTGTTTTTT

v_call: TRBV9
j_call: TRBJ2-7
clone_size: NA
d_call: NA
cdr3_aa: CASSVGGGETYEQYF
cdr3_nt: TGTGCCAGCAGCGTAGGTGGGGGAGAAACCTACGAGCAGTACTTC

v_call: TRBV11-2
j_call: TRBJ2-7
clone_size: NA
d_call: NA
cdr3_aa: CASSLVPEGEQYF
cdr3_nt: TGTGCCAGCAGCTTAGTTCCAGAGGGCGAGCAGTACTTC

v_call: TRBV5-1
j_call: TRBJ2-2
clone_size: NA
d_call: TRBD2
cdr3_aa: CASSPSPGGDTGELFF
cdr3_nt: TGCGCCAGCAGCCCTTCCCCCGGGGGGGACACCGGGGAGCTGTTTTTT

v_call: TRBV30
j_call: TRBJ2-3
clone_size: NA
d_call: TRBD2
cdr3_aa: CAWSASGTADTQYF
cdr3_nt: TGTGCCTGGAGCGCTAGCGGGACTGCAGATACGCAGTATTTT

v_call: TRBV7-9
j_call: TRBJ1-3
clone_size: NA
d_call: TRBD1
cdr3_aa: CASSNPGQARSGNTIYF
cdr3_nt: TGTGCCAGCAGCAACCCGGGACAGGCTCGCTCTGGAAACACCATATATTTT

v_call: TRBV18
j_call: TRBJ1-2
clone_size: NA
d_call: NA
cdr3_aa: CASSPEWISIYGYTF
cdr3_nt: TGTGCCAGCTCACCAGAGTGGATTTCAATCTATGGCTACACCTTC

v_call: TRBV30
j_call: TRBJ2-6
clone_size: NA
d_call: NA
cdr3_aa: CAWSVRRDGTSGANVLTF
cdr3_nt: TGTGCCTGGAGTGTACGGAGAGACGGAACCTCTGGGGCCAACGTCCTGACTTTC

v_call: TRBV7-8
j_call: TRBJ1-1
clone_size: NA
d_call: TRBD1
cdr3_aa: CASLPRTGGSVTFF
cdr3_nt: TGTGCCAGCCTTCCCAGGACAGGGGGGTCGGTGACTTTCTTT

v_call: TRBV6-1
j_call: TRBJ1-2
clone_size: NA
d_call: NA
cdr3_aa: CASMFVAYGYTF
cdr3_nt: TGTGCCAGCATGTTCGTCGCGTATGGCTACACCTTC

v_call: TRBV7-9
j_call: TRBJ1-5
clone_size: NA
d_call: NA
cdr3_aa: CASSGGDLNNQPQHF
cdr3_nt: TGTGCCAGCAGCGGGGGGGACTTAAACAATCAGCCCCAGCATTTT

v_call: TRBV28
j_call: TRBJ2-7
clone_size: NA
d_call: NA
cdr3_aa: CASSFPSYEQYF
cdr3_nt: TGTGCCAGCAGTTTTCCCAGTTACGAGCAGTACTTC

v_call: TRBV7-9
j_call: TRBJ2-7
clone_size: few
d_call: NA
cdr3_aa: CASSSYRDPYEQYF
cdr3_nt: TGTGCCAGCAGCTCCTACAGGGACCCCTACGAGCAGTACTTC

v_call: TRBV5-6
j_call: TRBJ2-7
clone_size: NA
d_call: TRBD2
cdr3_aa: CASSATSGSYEQYF
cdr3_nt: TGTGCCAGCAGCGCTACTAGCGGGAGTTACGAGCAGTACTTC

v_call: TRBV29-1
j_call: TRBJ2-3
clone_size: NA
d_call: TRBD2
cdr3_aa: CSVGIDRREGLADTQYF
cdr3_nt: TGCAGCGTTGGGATCGATCGGCGGGAGGGCCTGGCAGATACGCAGTATTTT

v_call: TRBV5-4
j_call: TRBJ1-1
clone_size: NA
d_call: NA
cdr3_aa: CASSTKTVPNTEAFF
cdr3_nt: TGTGCCAGCAGCACCAAGACAGTTCCGAACACTGAAGCTTTCTTT

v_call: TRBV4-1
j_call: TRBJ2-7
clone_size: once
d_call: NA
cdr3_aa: CASSPGSSYEQYF
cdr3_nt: TGCGCCAGCAGCCCGGGGTCTTCCTACGAGCAGTACTTC

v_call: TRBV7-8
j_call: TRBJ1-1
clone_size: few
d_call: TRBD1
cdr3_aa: CASSAGTAEGTEAFF
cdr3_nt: TGTGCCAGCAGCGCAGGGACAGCGGAGGGCACTGAAGCTTTCTTT

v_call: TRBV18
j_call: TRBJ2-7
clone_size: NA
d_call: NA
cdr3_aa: CASSAVGGTEQYF
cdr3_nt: TGTGCCAGCTCAGCAGTTGGGGGGACCGAGCAGTACTTC

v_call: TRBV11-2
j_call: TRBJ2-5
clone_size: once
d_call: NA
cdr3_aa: CASSRDRQETQYF
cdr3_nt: TGTGCCAGCAGCCGGGACCGCCAAGAGACCCAGTACTTC

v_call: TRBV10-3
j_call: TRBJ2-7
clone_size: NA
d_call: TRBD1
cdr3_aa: CAISGGTASYYEQYF
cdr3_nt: TGTGCCATCAGTGGGGGGACAGCGTCCTACTACGAGCAGTACTTC

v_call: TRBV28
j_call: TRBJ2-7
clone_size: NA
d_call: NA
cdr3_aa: CASSKPRLGIDEQYF
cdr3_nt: TGTGCCAGCAGTAAACCCCGCCTGGGGATCGACGAGCAGTACTTC

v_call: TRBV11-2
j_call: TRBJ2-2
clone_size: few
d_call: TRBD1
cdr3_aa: CASSAAGGIGELFF
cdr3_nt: TGTGCCAGCAGCGCGGCAGGGGGCATCGGGGAGCTGTTTTTT

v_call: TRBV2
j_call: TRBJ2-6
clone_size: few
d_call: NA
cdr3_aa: CATNTGSSGANVLTF
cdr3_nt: TGTGCCACTAATACAGGGAGCTCTGGGGCCAACGTCCTGACTTTC

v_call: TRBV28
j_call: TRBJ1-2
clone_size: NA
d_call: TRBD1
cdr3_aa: CASRPRQGKGYTF
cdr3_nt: TGTGCCAGCAGACCCCGACAGGGCAAGGGCTACACCTTC

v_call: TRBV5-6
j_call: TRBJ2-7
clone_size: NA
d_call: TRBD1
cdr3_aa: CASSLRPGQGPGQYF
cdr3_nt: TGTGCCAGCAGCTTGAGGCCGGGACAGGGACCCGGGCAGTACTTC

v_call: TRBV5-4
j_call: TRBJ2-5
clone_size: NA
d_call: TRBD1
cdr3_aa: CASSRQGLQETQYF
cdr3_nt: TGTGCCAGCAGCAGACAGGGCCTCCAAGAGACCCAGTACTTC

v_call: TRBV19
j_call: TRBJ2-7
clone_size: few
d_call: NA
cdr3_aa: CASSKGTLDEQYF
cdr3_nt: TGTGCCAGTAGTAAAGGGACTTTGGACGAGCAGTACTTC

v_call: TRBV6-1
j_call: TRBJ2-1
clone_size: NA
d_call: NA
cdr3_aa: CASSPPGGKRFF
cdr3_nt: TGTGCCAGCTCCCCGCCCGGTGGGAAGCGGTTCTTC

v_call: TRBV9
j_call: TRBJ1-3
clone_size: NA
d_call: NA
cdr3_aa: CASSVGGNTIYF
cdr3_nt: TGTGCCAGCAGCGTCGGAGGAAACACCATATATTTT

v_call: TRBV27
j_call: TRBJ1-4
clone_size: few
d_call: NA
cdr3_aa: CASSLFGAGFEKLFF
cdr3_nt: TGTGCCAGCAGTTTATTCGGAGCAGGTTTTGAAAAACTGTTTTTT

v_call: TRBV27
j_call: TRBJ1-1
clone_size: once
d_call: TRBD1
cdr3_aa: CASSLQTGRNTEAFF
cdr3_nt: TGTGCCAGCAGTTTACAGACAGGGCGCAACACTGAAGCTTTCTTT

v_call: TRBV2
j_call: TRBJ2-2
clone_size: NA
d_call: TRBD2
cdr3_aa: CASSVGPGGSTGELFF
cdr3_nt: TGTGCCAGCAGTGTGGGGCCCGGCGGGAGCACCGGGGAGCTGTTTTTT

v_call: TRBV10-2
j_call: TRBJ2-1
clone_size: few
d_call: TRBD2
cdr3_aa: CASSYSGRANEQFF
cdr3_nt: TGCGCCAGCAGCTATAGCGGGAGGGCCAATGAGCAGTTCTTC

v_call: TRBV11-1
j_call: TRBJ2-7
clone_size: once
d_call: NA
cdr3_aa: CASSLAAVSSYEQYF
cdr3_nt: TGTGCCAGCAGCTTAGCGGCAGTAAGCTCCTACGAGCAGTACTTC

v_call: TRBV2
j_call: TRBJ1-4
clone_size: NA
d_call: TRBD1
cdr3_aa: CASSTSQGSHEKLFF
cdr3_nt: TGTGCCAGCAGTACGTCACAGGGGAGTCATGAAAAACTGTTTTTT

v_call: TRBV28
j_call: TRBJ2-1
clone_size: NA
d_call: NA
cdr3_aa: CASEGPYNEQFF
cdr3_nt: TGTGCCAGCGAAGGGCCCTACAATGAGCAGTTCTTC

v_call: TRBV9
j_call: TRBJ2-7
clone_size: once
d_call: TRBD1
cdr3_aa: CASSIGTGGYEQYF
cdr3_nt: TGTGCCAGCAGCATCGGGACAGGGGGTTACGAGCAGTACTTC

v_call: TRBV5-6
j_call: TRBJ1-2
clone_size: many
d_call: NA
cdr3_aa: CASRADTVYGYTF
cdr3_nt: TGTGCCAGCAGGGCTGACACTGTCTATGGCTACACCTTC